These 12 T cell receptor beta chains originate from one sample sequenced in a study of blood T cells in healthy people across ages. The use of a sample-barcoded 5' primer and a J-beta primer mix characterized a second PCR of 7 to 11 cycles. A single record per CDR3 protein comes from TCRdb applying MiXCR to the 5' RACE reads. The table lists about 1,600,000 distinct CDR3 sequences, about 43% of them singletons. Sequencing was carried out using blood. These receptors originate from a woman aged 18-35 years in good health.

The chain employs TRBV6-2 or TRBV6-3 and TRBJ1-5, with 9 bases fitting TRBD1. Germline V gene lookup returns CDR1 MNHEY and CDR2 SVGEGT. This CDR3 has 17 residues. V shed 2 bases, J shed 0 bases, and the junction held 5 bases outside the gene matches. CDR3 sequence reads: CASSYTGTGYSNQPQHF. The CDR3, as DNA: TGTGCCAGCAGTTACACAGGGACAGGGTATAGCAATCAGCCCCAGCATTTT.

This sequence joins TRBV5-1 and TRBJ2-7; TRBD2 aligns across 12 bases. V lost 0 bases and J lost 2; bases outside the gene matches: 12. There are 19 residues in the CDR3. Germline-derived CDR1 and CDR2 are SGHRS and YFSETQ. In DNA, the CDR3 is TGCGCCAGCAGCTTGGGTGCTAGCGGGAGGGCCGGTCGGCCCTACGAGCAGTACTTC. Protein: CASSLGASGRAGRPYEQYF.

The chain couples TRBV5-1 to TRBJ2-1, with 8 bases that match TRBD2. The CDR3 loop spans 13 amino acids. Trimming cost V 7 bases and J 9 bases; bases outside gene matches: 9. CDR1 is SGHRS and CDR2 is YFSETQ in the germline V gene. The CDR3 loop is CASYSGILGEQFF. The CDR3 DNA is TGCGCCAGCTATAGCGGGATCCTGGGTGAGCAGTTCTTC. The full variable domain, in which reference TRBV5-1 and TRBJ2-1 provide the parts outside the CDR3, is KAGVTQTPRYLIKTRGQQVTLSCSPISGHRSVSWYQQTPGQGLQFLFEYFSETQRNKGNFPGRFSGRQFSNSRSEMNVSTLELGDSALYLCASYSGILGEQFFGPGTRLTVL.

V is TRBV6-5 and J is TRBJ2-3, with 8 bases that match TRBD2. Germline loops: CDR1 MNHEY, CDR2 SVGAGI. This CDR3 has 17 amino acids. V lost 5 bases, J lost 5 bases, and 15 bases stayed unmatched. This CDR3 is CASSNHVLAVGGDTQYF. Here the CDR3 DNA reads TGTGCCAGCAGTAACCACGTACTAGCGGTAGGGGGAGATACGCAGTATTTT.

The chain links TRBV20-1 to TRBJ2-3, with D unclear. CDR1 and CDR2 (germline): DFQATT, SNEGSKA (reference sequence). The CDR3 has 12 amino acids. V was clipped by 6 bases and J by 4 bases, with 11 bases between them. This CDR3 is CSAALSADTQYF. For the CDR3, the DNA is TGCAGTGCAGCGCTCTCGGCAGATACGCAGTATTTT.

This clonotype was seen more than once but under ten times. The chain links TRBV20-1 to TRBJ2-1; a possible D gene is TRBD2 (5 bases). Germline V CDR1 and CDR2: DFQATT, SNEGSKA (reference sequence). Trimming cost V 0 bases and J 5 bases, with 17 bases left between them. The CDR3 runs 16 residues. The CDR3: CSARDTPSYFNNEQFF. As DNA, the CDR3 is TGCAGTGCTAGAGATACCCCTAGCTATTTCAACAATGAGCAGTTCTTC.

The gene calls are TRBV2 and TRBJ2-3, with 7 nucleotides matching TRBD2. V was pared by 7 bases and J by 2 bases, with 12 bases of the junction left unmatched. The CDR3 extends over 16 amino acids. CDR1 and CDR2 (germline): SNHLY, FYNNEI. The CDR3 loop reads CASIKSGTNYTDTQYF. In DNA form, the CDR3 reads TGTGCCAGCATCAAGTCAGGGACTAACTACACAGATACGCAGTATTTT.

As DNA, the CDR3 is TGTGCCAGCAGCGTAGTTGGGGGCGCAAACTACGAGCAGTACTTC. Translation gives CASSVVGGANYEQYF. This chain uses TRBV9 with TRBJ2-7, with a weak D call TRBD1 (6 bases). The CDR3 has 15 amino acids. Germline V gene data show CDR1 as SGDLS and CDR2 as YYNGEE. V lost 0 bases to trimming and J lost 3 bases, with 13 bases between them.

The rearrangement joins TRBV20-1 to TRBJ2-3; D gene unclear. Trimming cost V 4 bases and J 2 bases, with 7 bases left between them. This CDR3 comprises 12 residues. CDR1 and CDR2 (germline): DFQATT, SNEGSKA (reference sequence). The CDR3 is CSAINSTDTQYF. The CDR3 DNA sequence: TGCAGTGCTATTAACTCCACAGATACGCAGTATTTT.

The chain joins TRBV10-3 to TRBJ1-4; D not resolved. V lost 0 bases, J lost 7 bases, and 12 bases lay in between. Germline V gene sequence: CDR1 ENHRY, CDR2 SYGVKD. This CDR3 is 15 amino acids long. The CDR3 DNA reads TGTGCCATCAGTGAGTCTGGAGGGCCAGCTGAAAAACTGTTTTTT. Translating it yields CAISESGGPAEKLFF.

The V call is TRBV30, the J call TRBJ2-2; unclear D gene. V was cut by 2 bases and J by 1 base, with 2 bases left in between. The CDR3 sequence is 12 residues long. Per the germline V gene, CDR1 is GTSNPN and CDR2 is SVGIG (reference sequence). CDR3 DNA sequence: TGTGCCTGGAGTCAGAACACCGGGGAGCTGTTTTTT. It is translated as CAWSQNTGELFF.

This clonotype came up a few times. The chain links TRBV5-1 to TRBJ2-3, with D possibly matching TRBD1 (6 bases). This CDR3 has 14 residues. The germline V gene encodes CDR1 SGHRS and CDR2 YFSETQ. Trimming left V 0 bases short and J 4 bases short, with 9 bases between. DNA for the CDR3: TGCGCCAGCAGCTTGGCGCAGGGGTCAGATACGCAGTATTTT. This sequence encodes CASSLAQGSDTQYF.